A single sample gave rise to the 22 T cell receptor beta chains below, sequenced in a study of cytomegalovirus exposure and HLA in healthy donors. Primers: 60 Vbeta forward and 13 Jbeta reverse. The method was immunoSEQ multiplex PCR; TCRdb's version includes in-frame clones alone and lacks a portion of them. This sample yields around 210,000 clones, of which roughly three quarters are seen a single time; around 1.7% belongs to the top ten. Material for sequencing was PBMCs. These receptors were obtained from a man in his fifties or sixties in good health and CMV-seronegative.

V is TRBV19 and J is TRBJ1-3; D may be TRBD1 (6 bases). CDR1 LNHDA and CDR2 SQIVND come from the germline V gene (reference sequence). The CDR3 has 16 residues. Between the trimmed V and J ends, which lost 10 bases and 0 bases, there was a span of 19 bases. The CDR3 loop reads CAIREGRRGSGNTIYF. In DNA, the CDR3 is TGTGCCATCCGAGAGGGGCGCAGGGGCTCTGGAAACACCATATATTTT.

The chain employs TRBV6-5 and TRBJ1-1; D gene ambiguous. This CDR3 spans 15 amino acids. V was trimmed by 0 bases and J by 0 bases, leaving 8 bases between them. Per the germline V gene, CDR1 is MNHEY and CDR2 is SVGAGI. CDR3 residues: CASSYSPNLNTEAFF. CDR3 coding DNA: TGTGCCAGCAGTTACTCCCCCAACTTGAACACTGAAGCTTTCTTT.

The chain employs TRBV29-1 and TRBJ1-1; the match to TRBD1 covers 11 bases. The germline CDR1 and CDR2 sequences are SQVTM and ANQGSEA. The CDR3 consists of 17 residues. The V and J ends lost 7 bases and 7 bases, in that order; junction bases with no gene match: 20. The CDR3 DNA is TGCAGCGCCCGAACCGGGACAGGGGGAGGCGATCCTCTTGAAGCTTTCTTT. As protein: CSARTGTGGGDPLEAFF.

This chain joins TRBV5-1 and TRBJ2-3, with D perhaps TRBD1 (6 bases). CDR1 and CDR2 (germline): SGHRS, YFSETQ. V lost 0 bases to trimming and J lost 0 bases, with 8 bases between them. The CDR3 extends over 15 amino acids. CDR3 sequence: CASSLAGQSTDTQYF. The DNA for the CDR3 is TGCGCCAGCAGCTTGGCCGGACAGAGCACAGATACGCAGTATTTT.

The chain joins TRBV18 to TRBJ2-6, with D possibly matching TRBD1 (6 bases). V was cut by 5 bases and J by 1 base, with 9 bases left in between. Germline lookup yields CDR1 KGHSH and CDR2 LQKENI. The CDR3 sequence is 15 residues long. The CDR3 sequence is CASSTGLSGANVLTF. Written as DNA, the CDR3 is TGTGCCAGCTCAACAGGGTTGTCTGGGGCCAACGTCCTGACTTTC.

J is TRBJ2-3 and V is TRBV10-3; unclear D gene. The CDR3 runs to 13 residues. V was pared by 0 bases and J by 5 bases, with 6 bases between. Germline-derived CDR1 and CDR2 are ENHRY and SYGVKD. The CDR3 is CAISESREDTQYF. Written as DNA, the CDR3 is TGTGCCATCAGTGAGTCGAGAGAAGATACGCAGTATTTT.

The chain has TRBV5-6 and TRBJ2-7; possibly TRBD1 for D (5 bases). There are 14 residues in the CDR3. The germline V gene has CDR1 SGHDT and CDR2 YYEEEE. The V and J ends lost 6 bases and 8 bases respectively, with 21 bases between them. The CDR3, as DNA: TGTGCCAGCACCCCGGACACCGCTTCATCTAAGCAGTACTTC. Protein product: CASTPDTASSKQYF.

The CDR3, as DNA: TGTGCCCGCTGGGGGACAGACCGTAATGAAAAACTGTTTTTT. As protein: CARWGTDRNEKLFF. The chain joins TRBV6-7 to TRBJ1-4; 7 positions match TRBD1. TRBV6-7 is treated as an ORF (open reading frame) with a function not yet certain. V was pared by 11 bases and J by 4 bases, with 10 bases of the junction left unmatched. This CDR3 contains 14 residues.

V and J are TRBV6-5 and TRBJ2-2, with TRBD2 matching over 9 bases. The V gene end was trimmed by 8 bases and the J gene end by 4 bases; junction bases not matched to a gene: 8. CDR1 MNHEY and CDR2 SVGAGI come from the germline V gene. This CDR3 comprises 15 residues. The CDR3 loop reads CASRRGGRGTGELFF. The CDR3 DNA reads TGTGCCAGCCGGCGGGGGGGGCGAGGCACCGGGGAGCTGTTTTTT.

The genes are TRBV5-4 and TRBJ2-5, with a possible D match to TRBD2 (5 bases). The CDR3 loop spans 16 amino acids. V was shortened by 4 bases and J by 3 bases, with 19 bases between the two germline ends. Germline assignment: CDR1 SGHNT and CDR2 YYREEE (reference sequence). CDR3 nucleotide sequence: TGTGCCAGCAGCCCATACAAGGGAGTCCCGAAAGAGACCCAGTACTTC. Protein product: CASSPYKGVPKETQYF.

In DNA form, the CDR3 reads TGTGCCAGCAGCGTAGCGGTTGCGAACACCGGGGAGCTGTTTTTT. Protein product: CASSVAVANTGELFF. The chain couples TRBV9 to TRBJ2-2, with unresolved D. Trimming stripped 0 bases from V and 0 bases from J, with 6 bases between. Germline lookup yields CDR1 SGDLS and CDR2 YYNGEE. This CDR3 contains 15 residues.

This chain connects TRBV28 to TRBJ2-2; TRBD1 matches at 9 bases. V lost 6 bases and J lost 1; bases outside the gene matches: 12. This CDR3 comprises 18 residues. Germline values: CDR1 MDHEN, CDR2 SYDVKM. The CDR3 loop is CASRQWTGAIRNTGELFF. The CDR3 DNA reads as TGTGCCAGCAGACAATGGACAGGGGCGATACGGAACACCGGGGAGCTGTTTTTT.

Of note for this clone: Different DNA sequences within this sample yield the same CDR3. The V call is TRBV2, the J call TRBJ2-2; weak D call: TRBD1 (6 bases). This CDR3 comprises 14 residues. Trimming took 4 bases from V and 1 from J, leaving 7 bases between them. The V gene's germline CDR1 is SNHLY and CDR2 FYNNEI. CDR3: CASSGRGNTGELFF. CDR3 coding DNA: TGTGCCAGCAGTGGCAGGGGGAACACCGGGGAGCTGTTTTTT.

V gene TRBV19 combines with J gene TRBJ2-2; tentatively, D is TRBD2 (6 bases). CDR1 LNHDA and CDR2 SQIVND come from the germline V gene (reference sequence). With 6 bases removed from V and 1 base from J, the gap between germline ends came to 12 bases. The CDR3 is 15 amino acids. CDR3 coding DNA: TGTGCCAGTAGCTCCGGGACTTTGAACACCGGGGAGCTGTTTTTT. Translated, it gives CASSSGTLNTGELFF.

V and J are TRBV2 and TRBJ1-6, with 8 bases aligning to TRBD1. CDR1 and CDR2 from the germline V gene are SNHLY and FYNNEI. The ends lost 5 bases at V and 7 bases at J; junction bases unmatched: 7. This CDR3 region has 15 residues. The CDR3, as DNA: TGTGCCAGCAGTAAAAGGGGACAGGACAATTCACCCCTCCACTTT. Translation gives CASSKRGQDNSPLHF.

The rearrangement links TRBV7-2 to TRBJ2-7; 9 positions agree with TRBD1. J lost 4 bases, V lost 5 bases, and 6 bases had no gene match. The germline V gene has CDR1 SGHTA and CDR2 FQGNSA. CDR3 size: 14 residues. The CDR3 loop is CASSPRDRAYEQYF. The CDR3 coding sequence is TGTGCCAGCAGCCCCCGGGACAGGGCGTACGAGCAGTACTTC.

This chain connects TRBV30 to TRBJ2-6; 7 bases agree with TRBD1. The CDR3 spans 13 residues. V lost 5 bases, J lost 2 bases, and 0 bases stayed unmatched. CDR1 is GTSNPN, CDR2 SVGIG, per germline (reference sequence). The CDR3 reads CAWQGAGANVLTF. In nucleotides, the CDR3 is TGTGCCTGGCAGGGGGCTGGGGCCAACGTCCTGACTTTC.

In nucleotides, the CDR3 is TGTGCCAGCAGCAGGGACAGGTCCACAGATACGCAGTATTTT. Its translation: CASSRDRSTDTQYF. V usage is TRBV7-3 and J usage is TRBJ2-3; 8 bases align to TRBD1. This CDR3 has 14 amino acids. Germline V gene lookup returns CDR1 SGHTA and CDR2 FQGTGA. V was clipped by 5 bases and J by 2 bases; unmatched bases: 3.

The chain is built from TRBV28 and TRBJ2-7; TRBD1 agrees at 8 bases. The germline V gene has CDR1 MDHEN and CDR2 SYDVKM. The junction had 4 bases not matched to a gene; V was cut back by 3 bases and J by 0 bases. The CDR3 consists of 15 residues. This CDR3 reads CASSLAGGGSYEQYF. In DNA, the CDR3 is TGTGCCAGCAGTTTGGCAGGGGGCGGCTCCTACGAGCAGTACTTC.

V and J are TRBV11-2 and TRBJ1-4; D might be TRBD1 (6 bases). The CDR3 runs 17 residues. Trimming took 0 bases from V and 7 from J, leaving 18 bases between them. Germline CDR1 and CDR2: SGHAT and FQNNGV. The CDR3 here is CASSLDWPRGLGEKLFF. DNA for the CDR3: TGTGCCAGCAGCTTAGATTGGCCCAGGGGTTTAGGTGAAAAACTGTTTTTT.

This chain links TRBV2 with TRBJ2-3; D is possibly TRBD1 (6 bases). The CDR3 contains 15 residues. The germline V and J ends were trimmed by 6 bases and 3 bases, with 16 bases remaining between them. Germline V gene sequence: CDR1 SNHLY, CDR2 FYNNEI. The CDR3 bases are TGTGCCAGCAGCGTCCAGGGGTTGGGTACAGATACGCAGTATTTT. It specifies CASSVQGLGTDTQYF.

The chain combines TRBV7-3 with TRBJ1-1; 7 positions match TRBD1. The CDR3 sequence is 15 residues long. V lost 4 bases, J lost 0 bases, and 5 bases stayed unmatched. The germline V gene has CDR1 SGHTA and CDR2 FQGTGA. The CDR3 nucleotides are TGTGCCAGCAGCTCCGAGGGACAGTTGAACACTGAAGCTTTCTTT. As protein: CASSSEGQLNTEAFF. Combining the CDR3 with reference TRBV7-3 and TRBJ1-1 gives the whole variable domain GAGVSQTPSNKVTEKGKYVELRCDPISGHTALYWYRQSLGQGPEFLIYFQGTGAADDSGLPNDRFFAVRPEGSVSTLKIQRTERGDSAVYLCASSSEGQLNTEAFFGQGTRLTVV.